Following are 7 T cell receptor beta chains from one sample sequenced in a study of radiotherapy plus CTLA-4 blockade in lung cancer. Sequencing was performed with immunoSEQ multiplex PCR; in TCRdb, only in-frame clones are kept and a portion is missing. The table lists tens of thousands of clones, 76% of them singletons. Here the sequenced sample was peripheral blood, taken from a patient treated with radiotherapy plus ipilimumab. Receptors were obtained from a human donor with non-small cell lung cancer who had a complete response to radiotherapy plus ipilimumab.

The rearrangement joins TRBV5-4 to TRBJ1-1; 8 positions agree with TRBD1. Looked up from germline, CDR1 is SGHNT and CDR2 is YYREEE (reference sequence). The ends lost 3 bases at V and 6 bases at J; junction bases unmatched: 4. CDR3 length: 13 amino acids. CDR3 DNA: TGTGCCAGCAGCTCGCAGACAGGGGCTGAAGCTTTCTTT. Amino acids: CASSSQTGAEAFF.

The rearrangement joins TRBV6-5 to TRBJ1-1, with a tentative D call TRBD1 (6 bases). The CDR3 runs 13 residues. The germline gives CDR1 MNHEY, CDR2 SVGAGI. The V end lost 8 bases, the J end lost 6 bases, and 16 bases lay between the germline ends. DNA for the CDR3: TGTGCCAGCGCAAAAGGGGGGGTTGCTGAAGCTTTCTTT. Its protein is CASAKGGVAEAFF.

The V gene is TRBV2, the J gene TRBJ2-5; a possible D gene is TRBD1 (6 bases). Near its end, the DNA agrees better with TRBJ2-7, so the J call may be wrong. The germline gives CDR1 SNHLY, CDR2 FYNNEI. CDR3 length equals 16 residues. The DNA of the CDR3 is TGTGCCAGCAGTGAGGCGGGCAGGGGAGCTTCCTACGAGCAGTACTTC. It encodes CASSEAGRGASYEQYF.

V usage is TRBV9 and J usage is TRBJ2-5, with TRBD2 identical over 8 bases. In germline, CDR1 is SGDLS, CDR2 YYNGEE. The CDR3 consists of 17 residues. J lost 2 bases, V lost 5 bases, and 14 bases had no gene match. CDR3 DNA sequence: TGTGCCAGCAGTTCCCCCCTAGGGCGGGGGGTTCAAGAGACCCAGTACTTC. It is translated as CASSSPLGRGVQETQYF.

This rearrangement joins TRBV30 to TRBJ1-1; 7 bases are shared with TRBD1. Per germline, CDR1 GTSNPN and CDR2 SVGIG (reference sequence). V dropped 4 bases and J dropped 2; count of bases not matched to a gene: 4. CDR3 length equals 13 residues. Here the CDR3 reads CAWIGQANTEAFF. The CDR3 nucleotides read TGTGCCTGGATTGGACAGGCAAACACTGAAGCTTTCTTT.

This clone was counted a few times. The V and J genes are TRBV29-1 and TRBJ1-4; no definite D call. V lost 5 bases and J lost 5, with 6 bases in between. The CDR3 is 11 residues long. Germline CDR1 reads SQVTM; CDR2 reads ANQGSEA. The DNA for the CDR3 is TGCAGCGTTTTAGAAAATGAAAAACTGTTTTTT. Translating gives CSVLENEKLFF.

This CDR3 reads CASSAVGLEQYF. CDR3 sequence (DNA): TGTGCCAGCTCCGCGGTGGGGCTCGAGCAGTACTTC. The chain employs TRBV18 and TRBJ2-5; a weak D match, TRBD1 (5 bases). The J call could be wrong; TRBJ2-7 is a better fit for the DNA end. The CDR3 runs 12 residues. CDR1 and CDR2 (germline): KGHSH, LQKENI.